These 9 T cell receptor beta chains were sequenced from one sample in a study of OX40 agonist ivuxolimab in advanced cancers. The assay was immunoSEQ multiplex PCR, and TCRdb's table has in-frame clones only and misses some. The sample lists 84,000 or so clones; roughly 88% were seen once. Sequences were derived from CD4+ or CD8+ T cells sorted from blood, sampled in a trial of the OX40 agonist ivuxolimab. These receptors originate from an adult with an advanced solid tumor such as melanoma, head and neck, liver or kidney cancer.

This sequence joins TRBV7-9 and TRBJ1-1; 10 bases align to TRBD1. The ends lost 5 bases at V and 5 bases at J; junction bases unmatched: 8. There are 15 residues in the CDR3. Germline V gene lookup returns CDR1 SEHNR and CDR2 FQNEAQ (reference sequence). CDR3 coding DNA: TGTGCCAGCAGCCTGGGGACAGGGGCCTTTACTGAAGCTTTCTTT. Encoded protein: CASSLGTGAFTEAFF.

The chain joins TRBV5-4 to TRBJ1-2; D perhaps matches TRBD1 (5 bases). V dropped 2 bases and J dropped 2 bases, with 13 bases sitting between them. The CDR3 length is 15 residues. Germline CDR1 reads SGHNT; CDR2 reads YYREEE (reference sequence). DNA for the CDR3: TGTGCCAGCAGCTTTCTGGGGCGCTTAAACTATGGCTACACCTTC. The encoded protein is CASSFLGRLNYGYTF.

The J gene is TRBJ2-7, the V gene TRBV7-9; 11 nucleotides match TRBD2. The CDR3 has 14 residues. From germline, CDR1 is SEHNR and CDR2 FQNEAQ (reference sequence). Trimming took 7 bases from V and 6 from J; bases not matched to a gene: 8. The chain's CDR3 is CASTLTSGGGEQYF. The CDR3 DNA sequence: TGTGCCAGCACCCTTACTAGCGGGGGAGGCGAGCAGTACTTC.

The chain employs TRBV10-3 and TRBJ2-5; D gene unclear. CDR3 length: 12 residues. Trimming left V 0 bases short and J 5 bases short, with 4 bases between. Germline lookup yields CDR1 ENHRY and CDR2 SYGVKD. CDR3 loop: CAISESGETQYF. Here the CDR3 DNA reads TGTGCCATCAGTGAGTCTGGGGAGACCCAGTACTTC.

CDR3 residues: CASSYGGGYTF. CDR3 DNA: TGTGCCAGCAGTTACGGGGGAGGCTACACCTTC. V usage is TRBV6-5 and J usage is TRBJ1-2; maybe TRBD1 (5 bases). Trimming removed 2 bases from V and 8 bases from J, with 6 bases in between. Germline CDR1 reads MNHEY; CDR2 reads SVGAGI. This CDR3 has 11 residues.

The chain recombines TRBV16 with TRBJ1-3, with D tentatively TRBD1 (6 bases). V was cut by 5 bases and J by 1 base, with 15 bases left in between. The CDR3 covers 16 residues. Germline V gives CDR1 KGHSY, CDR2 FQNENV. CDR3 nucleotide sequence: TGTGCCAGCAGCGCGCAGGGGTTAGGATCTGGAAACACCATATATTTT. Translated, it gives CASSAQGLGSGNTIYF.

CDR3 region: CASSPLRAPQHF. The DNA of the CDR3 is TGTGCCAGCAGCCCGTTGCGGGCGCCCCAGCATTTT. The chain employs TRBV6-1 and TRBJ1-5; no clear D gene. Germline CDR1 reads MNHNS; CDR2 reads SASEGT. This CDR3 is 12 amino acids long. V lost 6 bases to trimming and J lost 9 bases, with 12 bases between them.

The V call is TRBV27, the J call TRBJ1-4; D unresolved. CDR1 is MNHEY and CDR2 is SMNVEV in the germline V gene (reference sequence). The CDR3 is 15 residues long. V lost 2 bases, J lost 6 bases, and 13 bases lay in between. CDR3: CASSLVPIKDEKLFF. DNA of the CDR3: TGTGCCAGCAGTTTAGTCCCCATCAAGGATGAAAAACTGTTTTTT.

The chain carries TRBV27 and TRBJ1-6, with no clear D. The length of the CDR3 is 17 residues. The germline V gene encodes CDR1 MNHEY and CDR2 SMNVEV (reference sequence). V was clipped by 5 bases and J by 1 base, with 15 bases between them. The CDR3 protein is CASSPSSRLSYNSPLHF. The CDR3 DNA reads TGTGCCAGCAGTCCTTCCTCTAGGTTGTCCTATAATTCACCCCTCCACTTT.